Detailed here is one T cell receptor beta chain. The sample originates from a study of cytomegalovirus exposure and HLA in healthy donors. The PCR used 60 Vbeta and 13 Jbeta primers. Here immunoSEQ multiplex PCR was the method, and the copy in TCRdb shows in-frame clones only, minus some. The profile covers about 120,000 clones, with around three quarters appearing a single time and around 2.7% taken by the ten largest. Unrecorded immune exposure was likely among donors, who were nominally healthy when sampled. The TCR comes from a woman aged 40 to 50 in good health and CMV-seropositive. Sequenced sample: PBMCs.

The CDR3 DNA sequence: TGCGCCAGCAGCCAAGGGGGGGACAGGATGGGCAATCAGCCCCAGCATTTT. This sequence encodes CASSQGGDRMGNQPQHF. The chain couples TRBV4-1 to TRBJ1-5; 8 nucleotides line up with TRBD1. The V gene's germline CDR1 is MGHRA and CDR2 YSYEKL. With V trimmed by 1 base and J by 2 bases, 7 bases remained unmatched. This CDR3 has 17 amino acids.